These T cell receptor beta chains were read from a single sample in a study of cytomegalovirus exposure and HLA in healthy donors. Libraries were prepared by immunoSEQ multiplex PCR; TCRdb keeps only in-frame clonotypes and omits some of them. The sample includes roughly 200,000 clones, approximately 79% of them seen just once. The specimen was PBMCs. The receptors here all came from a man in his forties or fifties in good health and CMV-seronegative. The CDR3 runs from the conserved cysteine through the conserved F or W. A D gene is named only where the DNA matches it firmly. Clone sizes are given selectively: once, few, many, or a class where the clone is expanded.

>.|few|TRBJ1-2|TRBV23-1
TGCGCCAGCAGTCAATCGTGGGCAGGGAAAGACTATGGCTACACCTTC
CASSQSWAGKDYGYTF
>.|.|TRBJ1-1|TRBV27
TGTGCCAGCACGATAGGGCAGGGAAACACTGAAGCTTTCTTT
CASTIGQGNTEAFF
>TRBD1|.|TRBJ1-2|TRBV28
TGTGCCAGCAGTTCGACAGGGAACTATGGCTACACCTTC
CASSSTGNYGYTF
>TRBD2|.|TRBJ2-7|TRBV10-1
TGCGCCAGCAGTGAGAGGGCTAGCGGGAGGTACGAGCAGTACTTC
CASSERASGRYEQYF
>.|few|TRBJ2-1|TRBV6-1
TGTGCCAGCAGTGAAGCGCTGAGTAGCTCCTACAATGAGCAGTTCTTC
CASSEALSSSYNEQFF
>.|.|TRBJ1-5|TRBV6-5
TGTGCCAGCAGTTACTCAAAGGGGGACAATCAGCCCCAGCATTTT
CASSYSKGDNQPQHF
>.|.|TRBJ2-1|TRBV7-6
TGTGCCAGCAGCTTAGTGCAAGGACTTTACAATGAGCAGTTCTTC
CASSLVQGLYNEQFF
>TRBD1|.|TRBJ2-7|TRBV30
TGTGCCTGGACTAAAGGGACAGCCTACGAGCAGTACTTC
CAWTKGTAYEQYF
>.|few|TRBJ1-5|TRBV2
TGTGCCAGCAGTGGGACAAGTAGTAACAATCAGCCCCAGCATTTT
CASSGTSSNNQPQHF
>TRBD2|.|TRBJ2-1|TRBV7-8
TGTGCCAGCAGCTATCCTACTAGCGGGAGGGCTACCTACAATGAGCAGTTCTTC
CASSYPTSGRATYNEQFF
>TRBD1|.|TRBJ2-7|TRBV7-2
TGTGCCAGCAATACCGACAGGGCCTCCTACGAGCAGTACTTC
CASNTDRASYEQYF
>.|.|TRBJ2-7|TRBV9
TGTGCCAGCAGCCCGCCGCTAGAGCGCGAGCAGTACTTC
CASSPPLEREQYF
>.|.|TRBJ2-2|TRBV7-3
TGTGCCAGCAGCTTAACTCCCTCGGTCACCGGGGAGCTGTTTTTT
CASSLTPSVTGELFF
>TRBD2|.|TRBJ2-5|TRBV6-1
TGTGCCGGTACTAGCGGATGGCCAGAGACCCAGTACTTC
CAGTSGWPETQYF
>.|.|TRBJ2-3|TRBV9
TGTGCCAGCAGCGTTGACAGGGGAGGGGATACGCAGTATTTT
CASSVDRGGDTQYF
>.|.|TRBJ1-5|TRBV5-6
TGTGCCAGCAGCTTGGCAGATCAGCCCCAGCATTTT
CASSLADQPQHF
>.|.|TRBJ1-5|TRBV5-1
TGCGCCAGCAGCTTGGAAGGGGGAAGGGGTCAGCCCCAGCATTTT
CASSLEGGRGQPQHF
>TRBD1|.|TRBJ2-7|TRBV15
TGTGCCACCAGCGGGTGGGACAGGGGAAAAGACGAGCAGTACTTC
CATSGWDRGKDEQYF
>.|once|TRBJ1-5|TRBV30
TGTGCCTGGAGTGGTAAGGCAGGTCAGCCCCAGCATTTT
CAWSGKAGQPQHF
>TRBD1|.|TRBJ1-1|TRBV2
TGTGCCAGCAGTATCAGGCCGGGACAGGGAGGTGAAGCTTTCTTT
CASSIRPGQGGEAFF
>.|once|TRBJ2-7|TRBV15
TGTGCCACCAGCTCCCGAAGAACGGGAGACGAGCAGTACTTC
CATSSRRTGDEQYF
>.|.|TRBJ2-2|TRBV7-6
TGTGCCAGCTCCTCTAGGCTCGGCGGGGAGCTGTTTTTT
CASSSRLGGELFF